This entry lists 9 T cell receptor beta chains sequenced from one sample in a study of beta chain features in type 1 diabetes. The investigators reverse transcribed all of the isolated RNA, so they sequenced expressed TCRB transcripts. The protocol was immunoSEQ multiplex PCR, while the TCRdb copy is restricted to in-frame clones and leaves out a portion. The data show about 250,000 clones, over 12% seen once. The sample comprised naive CD4+ T cells from blood. Every receptor here comes from a woman between 40 and 55 years old in good health.

The rearrangement links TRBV7-9 to TRBJ2-7; TRBD1 aligns across 10 bases. V shed 3 bases and J 7 bases; nucleotides not matched to a gene: 12. The CDR3 is 16 amino acids. CDR1 is SEHNR, CDR2 FQNEAQ, per germline (reference sequence). Here the CDR3 reads CASSFDRGTGVWEQYF. Written as DNA, the CDR3 is TGTGCCAGCAGCTTCGATAGGGGGACAGGGGTTTGGGAGCAGTACTTC.

V is TRBV5-1 and J is TRBJ2-5; 8 nucleotides agree with TRBD2. This CDR3 is built from 13 residues. Trimming at V came to 7 bases and at J to 5 bases, leaving 7 bases not matched to a gene. Germline lookup yields CDR1 SGHRS and CDR2 YFSETQ. CDR3 region: CASRPGTRETQYF. The CDR3 bases are TGCGCCAGCCGCCCCGGGACTAGGGAGACCCAGTACTTC.

This clone was seen a single time. The chain joins TRBV6-9 to TRBJ2-2; a possible D gene is TRBD2 (5 bases). Germline lookup yields CDR1 MNHGY and CDR2 SVAAGI. The CDR3 has 13 amino acids. Trimming left V 2 bases short and J 7 bases short, with 8 bases between. CDR3 residues: CASSYAEGGELFF. The CDR3 DNA is TGTGCCAGCAGTTATGCCGAGGGCGGGGAGCTGTTTTTT.

This clone was picked up a small number of times. The chain links TRBV4-1 to TRBJ2-7; 10 bases agree with TRBD1. Trimming took 1 base from V and 6 from J; bases not matched to a gene: 6. This CDR3 has 15 amino acids. From germline, CDR1 is MGHRA and CDR2 YSYEKL. This CDR3 reads CASSQGRDRGPEQYF. DNA of the CDR3: TGCGCCAGCAGCCAAGGCCGGGACAGGGGACCCGAGCAGTACTTC.

The chain uses TRBV5-4 and TRBJ1-2; D is uncertain. This CDR3 has 14 amino acids. V lost 0 bases and J 8 bases, leaving 14 bases between the germline ends. Germline V gene lookup returns CDR1 SGHNT and CDR2 YYREEE (reference sequence). CDR3 DNA sequence: TGTGCCAGCAGCTTGGCCTCGCGGGCCGGCGGCTACACCTTC. Translated, it gives CASSLASRAGGYTF.

This clone appeared a few times. The gene calls are TRBV2 and TRBJ2-2; the match to TRBD1 covers 10 bases. CDR1 is SNHLY, CDR2 FYNNEI, per germline. This CDR3 spans 15 amino acids. Germline trimming cut 6 bases from V and 4 bases from J; bases unmatched to any gene: 5. The chain's CDR3 is CASSRRTGGTGELFF. The CDR3 DNA is TGTGCCAGCAGCCGGCGGACAGGGGGCACCGGGGAGCTGTTTTTT.

J is TRBJ1-6 and V is TRBV19, with 11 bases fitting TRBD1. The CDR3 runs to 13 residues. Germline-derived CDR1 and CDR2 are LNHDA and SQIVND (reference sequence). After removal of 6 bases from V and 9 bases from J, the junction contained 1 base not matched to a gene. This CDR3 is CASRDRGRSPLHF. CDR3 coding DNA: TGTGCCAGTAGGGACAGGGGGCGTTCACCCCTCCACTTT.

There are a few counts of this clone. V is TRBV4-1 and J is TRBJ1-6, with no clear D. The CDR3 runs 16 residues. Trimming took off 0 bases at V and 8 bases at J, with 14 bases between the two ends. Per the germline V gene, CDR1 is MGHRA and CDR2 is YSYEKL. The CDR3 bases are TGCGCCAGCAGCCAAGACGGGGATCCTTGGTATTCACCCCTCCACTTT. This encodes CASSQDGDPWYSPLHF.

This clone was counted at least ten times. The chain uses TRBV29-1 and TRBJ2-7, with 7 bases fitting TRBD1. The CDR3 loop spans 13 amino acids. Looked up from germline, CDR1 is SQVTM and CDR2 is ANQGSEA. After removal of 3 bases from V and 2 bases from J, the junction contained 4 bases not matched to a gene. The chain's CDR3 is CSVDAGTAYEQYF. The DNA of the CDR3 is TGCAGCGTTGATGCCGGGACAGCCTACGAGCAGTACTTC.